The clone carrying this T cell receptor (beta chain) was seen many times. What it binds is unknown. Uncontrolled infections, other autoimmune diseases, pregnancy or lactation led to exclusion of patients. In making diagnoses, clinical symptoms, serum thyroxine and TRAb, thyroid ultrasound and orbital computed tomography were all used. From RNA transcripts, TCR beta CDR3 regions were amplified. Carried out on the TCR CDR3, a first-round RT-PCR used the HTBI primer set. TCRdb re-analysed the multiplex PCR reads in MiXCR, keeping a single row per CDR3 protein. The sample has roughly 500,000 distinct CDR3 sequences, around 45% seen once. Looked up from germline, CDR1 is SGHRS and CDR2 is YFSETQ. The CDR3 totals 15 residues. The ends were cut back, 1 base at V and 0 bases at J, with 10 bases in the middle. The data were obtained in a study of T cells in Graves' hyperthyroidism and ophthalmopathy. General observations from the study: Stable hyperthyroidism was separated from ophthalmopathy by a model based on 13 V-J features. Model-based prediction identified ophthalmopathy a median around seven months prior to its onset.

The chain employs TRBV5-1 and TRBJ1-1; D not resolved. The TCR comes from an adult woman with Graves' disease, either hyperthyroidism or ophthalmopathy (not recorded which). Sequencing input: peripheral blood or thyroid tissue (not recorded which). The DNA of the CDR3 is TGCGCCAGCAGCTTGTCCGCCAGGATGAACACTGAAGCTTTCTTT. This sequence encodes CASSLSARMNTEAFF.